This entry lists 14 T cell receptor beta chains sequenced from one sample in a study of T cells in Graves' hyperthyroidism and ophthalmopathy. Amplification of TCR beta CDR3 regions used RNA as the template. The HTBI primer set was used in a first-round RT-PCR of the TCR CDR3. TCRdb reprocessed the multiplex PCR reads with MiXCR, giving one entry per CDR3 protein. The sample contains about 480,000 distinct CDR3 sequences, roughly an eighth of which appear only once. Sequencing was carried out using blood. These receptors came from a woman under 30 with Graves' hyperthyroidism.

The gene calls are TRBV2 and TRBJ2-3; 14 bases map to TRBD2. The V gene end was trimmed by 0 bases and the J gene end by 6 bases; junction bases not matched to a gene: 5. Germline CDR1 SNHLY, CDR2 FYNNEI. The CDR3 runs 17 residues. CDR3 protein: CASSEAGLAGAADTQYF. In DNA, the CDR3 is TGTGCCAGCAGTGAAGCGGGACTAGCGGGAGCCGCGGATACGCAGTATTTT.

This clonotype was seen repeatedly, ten times or more. CDR3 nucleotides: TGTGCCAGCAGCGCCGACAGTCACTATGGCTACACCTTC. Its translation is CASSADSHYGYTF. The chain is built from TRBV9 and TRBJ1-2; a weak D match, TRBD1 (5 bases). The V end lost 3 bases, the J end lost 3 bases, and 9 bases lay between the germline ends. The germline gives CDR1 SGDLS, CDR2 YYNGEE. The CDR3 sequence is 13 residues long. The full variable domain, with the rest looked up from reference TRBV9 and TRBJ1-2, is DSGVTQTPKHLITATGQRVTLRCSPRSGDLSVYWYQQSLDQGLQFLIQYYNGEERAKGNILERFSAQQFPDLHSELNLSSLELGDSALYFCASSADSHYGYTFGSGTRLTVV.

This clonotype occurred many times. V gene TRBV7-8 combines with J gene TRBJ2-3; 7 nucleotides line up with TRBD1. The germline V gene has CDR1 SGHVS and CDR2 FQNEAQ. CDR3 size: 16 residues. Losses at the gene ends were 2 bases for V and 6 bases for J; bases not matched to a gene: 11. Here the CDR3 reads CASSLPRTGSEDTQYF. The CDR3 DNA reads as TGTGCCAGCAGCTTACCCCGGACAGGTTCGGAGGATACGCAGTATTTT.

This clonotype was seen more than once but under ten times. A junction boundary mismatches the germline segment, possibly from a read error. The rearrangement uses TRBV6-5 and TRBJ1-3; 10 nucleotides align to TRBD1. The CDR3 has 16 residues. CDR1 is MNHEY, CDR2 SVGAGI, per germline. Here the CDR3 DNA reads TGTGCCAGCAGTTACGGGACAGGGGATTCTGCAAACACCATATATTTT. This sequence encodes CASSYGTGDSANTIYF.

This clonotype appeared a few times. The chain employs TRBV7-3 and TRBJ2-1; a possible D gene is TRBD1 (6 bases). Germline CDR1 reads SGHTA; CDR2 reads FQGTGA. V was pared by 5 bases and J by 6 bases, with 17 bases between. This CDR3 has 15 amino acids. This CDR3 is CASSVARGIFNEQFF. DNA of the CDR3: TGTGCCAGCAGCGTAGCCAGGGGAATCTTCAATGAGCAGTTCTTC.

This clonotype occurred many times. The V and J genes are TRBV6-1 and TRBJ1-6, with D possibly TRBD1 on 6 matching bases. The CDR3 length is 16 residues. The V gene's germline CDR1 is MNHNS and CDR2 SASEGT. V lost 5 bases to trimming and J lost 8 bases, with 19 bases between them. CDR3 amino acids: CASSYSLTGMDSPLHF. The CDR3 DNA sequence: TGTGCCAGCAGTTACTCCCTCACAGGGATGGATTCACCCCTCCACTTT.

The genes are TRBV6-1 and TRBJ1-1, with D tentatively TRBD1 (5 bases). CDR3 size: 13 residues. Germline CDR1 MNHNS, CDR2 SASEGT. V lost 0 bases, J lost 7 bases, and 9 bases lay in between. CDR3 DNA sequence: TGTGCCAGCAGTGAAGCTTTGGGGGGTGAAGCTTTCTTT. Translated, it gives CASSEALGGEAFF.

The sample holds a few counts of this clonotype. The chain couples TRBV18 to TRBJ2-7, with D hard to call. Germline CDR1 reads KGHSH; CDR2 reads LQKENI. V dropped 3 bases and J dropped 5 bases, with 14 bases sitting between them. The CDR3 loop spans 14 amino acids. DNA for the CDR3: TGTGCCAGCTCACCCCGAGGCAGACCAGACGAGCAGTACTTC. Translation: CASSPRGRPDEQYF. The variable domain in full, completed from reference TRBV18 and TRBJ2-7, reads NAGVMQNPRHLVRRRGQEARLRCSPMKGHSHVYWYRQLPEEGLKFMVYLQKENIIDESGMPKERFSAEFPKEGPSILRIQQVVRGDSAAYFCASSPRGRPDEQYFGPGTRLTVT.

This clonotype occurred many times. The chain recombines TRBV27 with TRBJ1-1; a weak D match, TRBD1 (6 bases). This CDR3 spans 13 amino acids. The V end lost 8 bases, the J end lost 5 bases, and 15 bases lay between the germline ends. The V gene's germline CDR1 is MNHEY and CDR2 SMNVEV (reference sequence). The CDR3 protein is CASGSTGLTEAFF. CDR3 DNA: TGTGCCAGCGGGTCTACAGGGCTAACTGAAGCTTTCTTT.

There are many counts of this clonotype. CDR3 DNA: TGTGCCAGCAGGCCGAGGACAGCTAACTATGGCTACACCTTC. This translates into CASRPRTANYGYTF. The chain combines TRBV12-3 or TRBV12-4 with TRBJ1-2; a possible D gene is TRBD1 (6 bases). V was cut by 6 bases and J by 0 bases, with 11 bases left in between. This CDR3 comprises 14 residues.

This clonotype was observed at least ten times. The genes are TRBV20-1 and TRBJ2-3, with 7 bases matching TRBD2. The CDR3 runs to 14 residues. CDR1 DFQATT and CDR2 SNEGSKA come from the germline V gene (reference sequence). Trimming took 6 bases from V and 5 from J; bases not matched to a gene: 11. CDR3 sequence (DNA): TGCAGTGCCCTAGGTGCTAGCGGTAGAGATACGCAGTATTTT. Protein sequence: CSALGASGRDTQYF.

This clonotype came up many times. The chain employs TRBV6-1 and TRBJ2-7, with 10 bases fitting TRBD2. V was clipped by 5 bases and J by 4 bases; unmatched bases: 8. CDR1 and CDR2 from the germline V gene are MNHNS and SASEGT. This CDR3 comprises 15 residues. Written as DNA, the CDR3 is TGTGCCAGCAGTTATCGTCTAGCGGGAGTGTACGAGCAGTACTTC. Translating it yields CASSYRLAGVYEQYF.

Turning to this clonotype: This could be a read error, since a much larger clone is one nucleotide away. This chain connects TRBV7-2 to TRBJ2-5, with 8 bases identical to TRBD2. Germline trimming cut 4 bases from V and 7 bases from J; bases unmatched to any gene: 11. The CDR3 runs 15 residues. Germline CDR1 reads SGHTA; CDR2 reads FQGNSA. The CDR3 bases are TGTGCCAGCAGCTACCTATCGGGAGGGCCGGTGACCCAGTACTTC. Residues: CASSYLSGGPVTQYF.

The V and J genes are TRBV7-3 and TRBJ1-1; no clear D gene. The V gene's germline CDR1 is SGHTA and CDR2 FQGTGA. CDR3 length equals 14 residues. The V end lost 3 bases, the J end lost 0 bases, and 8 bases lay between the germline ends. The CDR3 DNA follows: TGTGCCAGCAGCTTGACAAGTTTGAACACTGAAGCTTTCTTT. This encodes CASSLTSLNTEAFF.